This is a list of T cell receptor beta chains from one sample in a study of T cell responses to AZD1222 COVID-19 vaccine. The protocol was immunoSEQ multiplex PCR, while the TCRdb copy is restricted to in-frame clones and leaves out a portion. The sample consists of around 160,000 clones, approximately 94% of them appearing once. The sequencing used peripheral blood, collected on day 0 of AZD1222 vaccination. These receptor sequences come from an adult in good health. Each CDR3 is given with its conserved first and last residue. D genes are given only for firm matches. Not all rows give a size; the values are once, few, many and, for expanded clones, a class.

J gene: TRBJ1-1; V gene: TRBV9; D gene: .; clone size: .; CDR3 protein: CASRSLDRQSVTEAFF; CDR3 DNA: TGTGCCAGCAGATCACTAGACCGGCAGTCGGTTACTGAAGCTTTCTTT
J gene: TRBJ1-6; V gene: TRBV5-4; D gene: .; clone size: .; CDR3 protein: CASSLQGSYNSPLHF; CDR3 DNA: TGTGCCAGCAGCTTGCAGGGCTCCTATAATTCACCCCTCCACTTT
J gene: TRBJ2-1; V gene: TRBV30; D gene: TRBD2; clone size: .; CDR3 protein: CAWSVQRDDEQFF; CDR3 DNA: TGTGCCTGGAGTGTGCAGCGGGACGATGAGCAGTTCTTC
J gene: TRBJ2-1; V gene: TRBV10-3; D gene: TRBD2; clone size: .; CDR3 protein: CATIAGARNEQFF; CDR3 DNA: TGTGCCACCATAGCGGGAGCACGGAATGAGCAGTTCTTC
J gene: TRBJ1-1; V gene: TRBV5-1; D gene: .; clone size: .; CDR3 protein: CASSLGVGGEEAFF; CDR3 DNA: TGCGCCAGCAGCTTGGGAGTGGGGGGCGAGGAAGCTTTCTTT
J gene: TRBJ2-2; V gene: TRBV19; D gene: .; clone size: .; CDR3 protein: CATRLVLTGELFF; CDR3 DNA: TGTGCCACTAGACTAGTTCTCACCGGGGAGCTGTTTTTT
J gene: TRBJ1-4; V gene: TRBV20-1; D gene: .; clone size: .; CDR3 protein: CSVQGSEKLFF; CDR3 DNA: TGCAGTGTTCAAGGGAGTGAAAAACTGTTTTTT
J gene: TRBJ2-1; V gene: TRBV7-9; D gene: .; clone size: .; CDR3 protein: CASSLASVDEQFF; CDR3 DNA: TGTGCCAGCAGCTTAGCATCGGTGGATGAGCAGTTCTTC
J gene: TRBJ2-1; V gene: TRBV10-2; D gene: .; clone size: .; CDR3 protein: CASIRRESYNEQFF; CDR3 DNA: TGCGCCAGCATTAGACGGGAGTCCTACAATGAGCAGTTCTTC
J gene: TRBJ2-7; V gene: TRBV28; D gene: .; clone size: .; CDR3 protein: CASSFYYEQYF; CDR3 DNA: TGTGCCAGCAGTTTCTACTACGAGCAGTACTTC
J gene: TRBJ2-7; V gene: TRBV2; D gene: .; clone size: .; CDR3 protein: CASSESPYEQYF; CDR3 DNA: TGTGCCAGCAGTGAATCCCCCTACGAGCAGTACTTC
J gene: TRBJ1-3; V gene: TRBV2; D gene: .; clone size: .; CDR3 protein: CASSLGILAGNTIYF; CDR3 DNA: TGTGCCAGCAGTCTCGGGATCTTAGCTGGAAACACCATATATTTT
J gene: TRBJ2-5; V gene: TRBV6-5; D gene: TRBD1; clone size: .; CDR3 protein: CASRVQGAGETQYF; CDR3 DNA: TGTGCCAGCAGGGTACAGGGGGCCGGGGAGACCCAGTACTTC
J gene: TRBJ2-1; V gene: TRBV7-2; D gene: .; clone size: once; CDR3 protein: CASSLDPGNEQFF; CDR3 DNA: TGTGCCAGCAGCTTAGACCCAGGGAATGAGCAGTTCTTC
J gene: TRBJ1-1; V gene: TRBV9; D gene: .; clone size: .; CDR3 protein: CASRDSRNTEAFF; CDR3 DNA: TGTGCCAGCAGGGACAGCCGAAACACTGAAGCTTTCTTT
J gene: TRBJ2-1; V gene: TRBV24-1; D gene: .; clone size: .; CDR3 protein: CATSDLNNYNEQFF; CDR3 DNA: TGTGCCACCAGTGATTTGAACAATTACAATGAGCAGTTCTTC
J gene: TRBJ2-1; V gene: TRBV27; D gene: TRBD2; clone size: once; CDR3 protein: CASRTSGRAHSYNEQFF; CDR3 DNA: TGTGCCAGCAGGACTAGCGGGAGGGCCCACTCCTACAATGAGCAGTTCTTC
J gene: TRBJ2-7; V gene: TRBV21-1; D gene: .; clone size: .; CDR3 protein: CASSPLSYEQYF; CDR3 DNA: TGTGCCAGCAGCCCGCTGAGCTACGAGCAGTACTTC
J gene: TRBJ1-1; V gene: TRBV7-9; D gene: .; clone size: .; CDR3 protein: CASSLASPSGNTEAFF; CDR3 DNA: TGTGCCAGCAGCTTAGCCTCACCTTCAGGGAACACTGAAGCTTTCTTT
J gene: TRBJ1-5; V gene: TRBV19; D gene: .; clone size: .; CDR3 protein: CASNREGQPQHF; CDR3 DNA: TGTGCCAGTAACAGGGAAGGTCAGCCCCAGCATTTT
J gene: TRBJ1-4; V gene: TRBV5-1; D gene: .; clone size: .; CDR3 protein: CASSWTSTNEKLFF; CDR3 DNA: TGCGCCAGCAGCTGGACCTCAACTAATGAAAAACTGTTTTTT
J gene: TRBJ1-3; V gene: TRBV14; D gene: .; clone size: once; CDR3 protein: CASSQVDALINTIYF; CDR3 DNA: TGTGCCAGCAGCCAAGTTGACGCTTTAATAAACACCATATATTTT